A selection of T cell receptor beta chains follows, all from one sample in a study of circulating and synovial CD4+ cells in juvenile arthritis. The data were produced by immunoSEQ multiplex PCR, yet TCRdb's version contains in-frame clones alone and is incomplete. Altogether roughly 14,000 clones are present, approximately 88% being singletons, with the ten largest covering more than 3.5%. The specimen was CD4+ T cells from synovial fluid. The receptors come from a human patient with juvenile idiopathic arthritis. Some clones in this sample may be carry-over from other donors' samples. Each CDR3 is given with its conserved first and last residue. Each record gives: clone size, J gene, D gene, V gene, CDR3 DNA, CDR3 protein. A D gene is named only where the DNA matches it firmly. The size entry is marked missing in some rows and otherwise reads once, few, many or a size class.

clone size: NA; J gene: TRBJ1-3; D gene: NA; V gene: TRBV4-2; CDR3 DNA: TGTGCCAGCAGCCAAGGAGGCAGCCCGGGAAACACCATATATTTT; CDR3 protein: CASSQGGSPGNTIYF
clone size: NA; J gene: TRBJ2-7; D gene: TRBD1; V gene: TRBV7-7; CDR3 DNA: TGTGCTAGCAGCAAGGGACAGGGCTACGAGCAGTACTTC; CDR3 protein: CASSKGQGYEQYF
clone size: NA; J gene: TRBJ2-7; D gene: NA; V gene: TRBV2; CDR3 DNA: TGTGCCAGCAGTATATTCTACGAGCAGTACTTC; CDR3 protein: CASSIFYEQYF
clone size: NA; J gene: TRBJ2-7; D gene: NA; V gene: TRBV28; CDR3 DNA: TGTGCCAGCAGTTTCTTAGCCAGGGTAACCTACGAGCAGTACTTC; CDR3 protein: CASSFLARVTYEQYF
clone size: NA; J gene: TRBJ1-2; D gene: TRBD1; V gene: TRBV28; CDR3 DNA: TGTGCCAGCATGGACAGGGTGGGCTACGCCTTC; CDR3 protein: CASMDRVGYAF
clone size: NA; J gene: TRBJ2-3; D gene: TRBD1; V gene: TRBV29-1; CDR3 DNA: TGCAGCGTTGGGGACAGTACGCAGTATTTT; CDR3 protein: CSVGDSTQYF
clone size: NA; J gene: TRBJ1-5; D gene: NA; V gene: TRBV11-2; CDR3 DNA: TGTGCCAGCAGCTCCGGAGGACAGAACAATCAGCCCCAGCATTTT; CDR3 protein: CASSSGGQNNQPQHF
clone size: NA; J gene: TRBJ1-6; D gene: NA; V gene: TRBV7-2; CDR3 DNA: TGTGCCAGCAACACAGGGTACAACTCCTATAATTCCCCCCTCCACTTT; CDR3 protein: CASNTGYNSYNSPLHF
clone size: NA; J gene: TRBJ1-5; D gene: TRBD1; V gene: TRBV6-5; CDR3 DNA: TGTGCCAGCAGCAAAGCCCAGGGGGTGGAGCCCCAGCATTTT; CDR3 protein: CASSKAQGVEPQHF
clone size: NA; J gene: TRBJ2-7; D gene: NA; V gene: TRBV5-4; CDR3 DNA: TGTGCCAGCAGCTTGGGTGGGCAGGCCGCCTACGAGCAGTACTTC; CDR3 protein: CASSLGGQAAYEQYF
clone size: NA; J gene: TRBJ2-5; D gene: NA; V gene: TRBV7-2; CDR3 DNA: TGTGCCAGCAGCTCTGGCCCTCAAGAGACCCAGTACTTC; CDR3 protein: CASSSGPQETQYF
clone size: NA; J gene: TRBJ2-2; D gene: NA; V gene: TRBV7-7; CDR3 DNA: TGTGCTAGCAGCTTAACGGGCAGGGCGAACACCGGGGAGCTGTTTTTT; CDR3 protein: CASSLTGRANTGELFF
clone size: NA; J gene: TRBJ2-4; D gene: TRBD1; V gene: TRBV19; CDR3 DNA: TGTGCCAGTATGGGCCCCGGGACAGGGGATCAAAACATTCAGTACTTC; CDR3 protein: CASMGPGTGDQNIQYF
clone size: NA; J gene: TRBJ1-5; D gene: TRBD1; V gene: TRBV7-9; CDR3 DNA: TGTGCCAGCAGCTTAACAGGGGGCGGCAATCAGCCCCAGCATTTT; CDR3 protein: CASSLTGGGNQPQHF
clone size: once; J gene: TRBJ1-1; D gene: NA; V gene: TRBV6-5; CDR3 DNA: TGTGCCAGCAGTTACTCGACAGCCTCCCAGAACACTGAAGCTTTCTTT; CDR3 protein: CASSYSTASQNTEAFF
clone size: NA; J gene: TRBJ2-5; D gene: TRBD1; V gene: TRBV2; CDR3 DNA: TGTGCCAGCAAGCTACAGGGGGAGACCCAGTACTTC; CDR3 protein: CASKLQGETQYF
clone size: NA; J gene: TRBJ2-7; D gene: NA; V gene: TRBV14; CDR3 DNA: TGTGCCAGCAGCCCTCTCGGCTACGAGCAGTACTTC; CDR3 protein: CASSPLGYEQYF
clone size: NA; J gene: TRBJ1-2; D gene: TRBD1; V gene: TRBV7-2; CDR3 DNA: TGTGCCAGCAGCGTCAGTGGCGGATGGACAGGGATCCCTGGCTACACCTTC; CDR3 protein: CASSVSGGWTGIPGYTF
clone size: NA; J gene: TRBJ1-1; D gene: TRBD1; V gene: TRBV5-5; CDR3 DNA: TGTGCCAGCAGCTCGCAAACTTGGACAGGGGGGGTGACTGAAGCTTTCTTT; CDR3 protein: CASSSQTWTGGVTEAFF
clone size: NA; J gene: TRBJ2-2; D gene: TRBD1; V gene: TRBV6-4; CDR3 DNA: TGTGCCAGCAGTGACGCCTACCGACAGGGGGTATGGTTCACCGGGGAGCTGTTTTTT; CDR3 protein: CASSDAYRQGVWFTGELFF
clone size: NA; J gene: TRBJ2-3; D gene: NA; V gene: TRBV30; CDR3 DNA: TGTGCCTGTATGGGGCCAAACACAGATACGCAGTATTTT; CDR3 protein: CACMGPNTDTQYF
clone size: NA; J gene: TRBJ1-1; D gene: NA; V gene: TRBV5-4; CDR3 DNA: TGTGCCAGCAGCTTCGATGGGAGAACTAACACTGAAGCTTTCTTT; CDR3 protein: CASSFDGRTNTEAFF
clone size: NA; J gene: TRBJ2-5; D gene: NA; V gene: TRBV18; CDR3 DNA: TGTGCCAGCTCACCACCTGGCGAGGGCTCTAAGACCCAGTACTTC; CDR3 protein: CASSPPGEGSKTQYF
clone size: NA; J gene: TRBJ2-1; D gene: TRBD2; V gene: TRBV5-5; CDR3 DNA: TGTGCCAGCAGCTGGGCGGGGGTTAGCCTGGATGAGCAGTTCTTC; CDR3 protein: CASSWAGVSLDEQFF
clone size: NA; J gene: TRBJ2-2; D gene: TRBD2; V gene: TRBV5-1; CDR3 DNA: TGCGCCAGCAGCTTGAGGTCGGGAGGAAACACCGGGGAGCTGTTTTTT; CDR3 protein: CASSLRSGGNTGELFF
clone size: NA; J gene: TRBJ2-3; D gene: TRBD2; V gene: TRBV5-1; CDR3 DNA: TGCGCCAGCAGCTTGGGGCTAGCGGGGGGGCAGGACACGCAGTATTTT; CDR3 protein: CASSLGLAGGQDTQYF
clone size: NA; J gene: TRBJ1-4; D gene: NA; V gene: TRBV25-1; CDR3 DNA: TGTGCCAGCAGCCCATTGGGGGGTTTTGAAAAACTGTTTTTT; CDR3 protein: CASSPLGGFEKLFF
clone size: NA; J gene: TRBJ2-7; D gene: NA; V gene: TRBV15; CDR3 DNA: TGTGCCACCAGCAGAGTCCATGACTGGGGAGTCGAGCAGTACTTC; CDR3 protein: CATSRVHDWGVEQYF
clone size: NA; J gene: TRBJ2-3; D gene: TRBD2; V gene: TRBV14; CDR3 DNA: TGTGCCAGCAGCCCCCACTCCGGGGGGGGGAGCACAGATACGCAGTATTTT; CDR3 protein: CASSPHSGGGSTDTQYF
clone size: NA; J gene: TRBJ1-1; D gene: TRBD1; V gene: TRBV6-1; CDR3 DNA: TGTGCCAGCAGTGAAGTAACAGGGGATACTGAAGCTTTCTTT; CDR3 protein: CASSEVTGDTEAFF
clone size: NA; J gene: TRBJ2-3; D gene: TRBD2; V gene: TRBV30; CDR3 DNA: TGTGCCTGGAGTGTGGGACTAGCGGGAACAGATACGCAGTATTTT; CDR3 protein: CAWSVGLAGTDTQYF
clone size: once; J gene: TRBJ1-2; D gene: TRBD1; V gene: TRBV9; CDR3 DNA: TGTGCCAGCAGCGTAGGGGGACAGGGTGAAGGCTACACCTTC; CDR3 protein: CASSVGGQGEGYTF
clone size: NA; J gene: TRBJ1-3; D gene: NA; V gene: TRBV5-1; CDR3 DNA: TGCGCCAGCAGCCCCCAGGGTGGGGACACCATATATTTT; CDR3 protein: CASSPQGGDTIYF
clone size: NA; J gene: TRBJ2-2; D gene: NA; V gene: TRBV30; CDR3 DNA: TGTGCCTGGAGCGTGGGGGCGGGCGGGGAGCTGTTTTTT; CDR3 protein: CAWSVGAGGELFF
clone size: few; J gene: TRBJ2-7; D gene: TRBD1; V gene: TRBV19; CDR3 DNA: TGTGCCAGTAGTATGAGGGGGACAGCCTCCTACGAGCAGTACTTC; CDR3 protein: CASSMRGTASYEQYF
clone size: NA; J gene: TRBJ2-3; D gene: TRBD2; V gene: TRBV10-3; CDR3 DNA: TGTGCCATCAGTGAGTCAAGCGGGGGTAGCACAGATACGCAGTATTTT; CDR3 protein: CAISESSGGSTDTQYF
clone size: NA; J gene: TRBJ2-4; D gene: TRBD1; V gene: TRBV19; CDR3 DNA: TGTGCCAGTAGTATTTGGGGGCAGGGGGCCACCAAAAACATTCAGTACTTC; CDR3 protein: CASSIWGQGATKNIQYF
clone size: NA; J gene: TRBJ1-4; D gene: NA; V gene: TRBV2; CDR3 DNA: TGTGCCAGCAGTGAAGCGCTTCGTGCCAGCGCGTTT; CDR3 protein: CASSEALRASAF
clone size: few; J gene: TRBJ1-1; D gene: NA; V gene: TRBV7-9; CDR3 DNA: TGTGTCAGCAGCTTATCTCTAGGTACTGAAGCTTTCTTT; CDR3 protein: CVSSLSLGTEAFF
clone size: NA; J gene: TRBJ1-5; D gene: NA; V gene: TRBV6-6; CDR3 DNA: TGTGCCAGCAGTCCCGGGGGGGCGGGGATTCAGCCCCAGCATTTT; CDR3 protein: CASSPGGAGIQPQHF
clone size: NA; J gene: TRBJ1-2; D gene: NA; V gene: TRBV6-1; CDR3 DNA: TGTGCCAGCAGTGAACGGGGGAGTGGTGTTAACAAGCATGGCTACACCTTC; CDR3 protein: CASSERGSGVNKHGYTF
clone size: NA; J gene: TRBJ1-6; D gene: NA; V gene: TRBV7-9; CDR3 DNA: TGTGCCAGCAGCTGGGGGGGCGCGGAGGCGGGTAATTCACCCCTCCACTTT; CDR3 protein: CASSWGGAEAGNSPLHF
clone size: NA; J gene: TRBJ1-6; D gene: TRBD1; V gene: TRBV7-3; CDR3 DNA: TGTGCCAGCAGCTTGGAGACAGGGACACCCCTCCACTTT; CDR3 protein: CASSLETGTPLHF
clone size: NA; J gene: TRBJ2-7; D gene: TRBD1; V gene: TRBV10-3; CDR3 DNA: TGCTCCGGGACAGGGTACAGTTCAGGGCCTATAGACGAGCAGTACTTC; CDR3 protein: CSGTGYSSGPIDEQYF
clone size: NA; J gene: TRBJ1-4; D gene: NA; V gene: TRBV30; CDR3 DNA: TGTGCCTGGAGTGTACAGAAAGAAAAACTGTTTTTT; CDR3 protein: CAWSVQKEKLFF
clone size: NA; J gene: TRBJ1-2; D gene: NA; V gene: TRBV15; CDR3 DNA: TGTGCCACCAGCAGAGACTATGGGACAAGTAACTATGGCTACACCTTC; CDR3 protein: CATSRDYGTSNYGYTF
clone size: NA; J gene: TRBJ2-1; D gene: TRBD2; V gene: TRBV4-1; CDR3 DNA: TGCGCCAGCAGCCAAGGACTAGCGGCCTACAATGAGCAGTTCTTC; CDR3 protein: CASSQGLAAYNEQFF
clone size: few; J gene: TRBJ2-2; D gene: NA; V gene: TRBV6-6; CDR3 DNA: TGTGCCAGCAGGCCGATGCTCTATAACACCGGGGAGCTGTTTTTT; CDR3 protein: CASRPMLYNTGELFF
clone size: NA; J gene: TRBJ2-7; D gene: NA; V gene: TRBV28; CDR3 DNA: TGTGCCAGCAGTTTTATCGGGAGTAGGAACGAGCAGTACTTC; CDR3 protein: CASSFIGSRNEQYF
clone size: NA; J gene: TRBJ1-4; D gene: TRBD1; V gene: TRBV6-5; CDR3 DNA: TGTGCCAGCAGTTACTCAAAGGCCGGGACAGGGGGAAAACTGTTTTTT; CDR3 protein: CASSYSKAGTGGKLFF
clone size: few; J gene: TRBJ1-1; D gene: NA; V gene: TRBV9; CDR3 DNA: TGTGCCAGCAGAGAAAGAGGGGGCACTGAAGCTTTCTTT; CDR3 protein: CASRERGGTEAFF
clone size: few; J gene: TRBJ1-4; D gene: TRBD1; V gene: TRBV9; CDR3 DNA: TGTGCCAGCAGCTCCGGGACAGGGTCCGAAAAACTGTTTTTT; CDR3 protein: CASSSGTGSEKLFF